This entry features one T cell receptor beta chain sequence. Antigen: not known. The length of the CDR3 is 15 residues. The germline V gene encodes CDR1 MGHRA and CDR2 YSYEKL. The V end was cut by 1 base, the J end by 2 bases, with 12 bases between. The data are from a study of shared clonotypes between healthy human individuals. Study-level information: Sampling drew on donors who were a couple of women and a few men aged 18 to 49. Findings of the study overall: Specimens sampled were limited to blood, with tissue repertoires likely differing. Among donors, sharing of clonotypes was expected to be affected by sequencing depth.

Every subset had its genomic DNA shared out evenly among several immunoSEQ plates. Clones were sequenced by immunoSEQ multiplex PCR, and TCRdb holds only the in-frame ones, with some missing. The table lists around 2,000,000 clones, about 95% of them singletons, with roughly 1% in the top ten. The naive CD8 fraction comprised CD45RO-negative cells positively selected for CCR7 and excluded terminally differentiated effector memory CD45RA+ cells. The V gene is TRBV4-1, the J gene TRBJ2-7; no reliable D call. The receptor's source is a man aged 18 to 29 in good health. Sequencing was done on a sample of naive CD8+ T cells sorted from blood. The CDR3 DNA is TGCGCCAGCAGCCAAGTGGACCAAACGACCTACGAGCAGTACTTC. This sequence encodes CASSQVDQTTYEQYF.